This T cell receptor (beta chain) was recovered during a study of blood T cell repertoires in COVID-19. Across the whole study: T cells, B-cell-depleted T cells, or PBMCs supplied cDNA or gDNA.

Ages ranged from roughly 18 to 100 years, with residence in about two dozen US areas. Only in-frame clones appear in the TCRdb table, and some are missing; sequencing was by immunoSEQ multiplex PCR. Found here are under 200,000 clones, about 84% of them singletons; the top ten hold around 5%. Germline loops: CDR1 MDHEN, CDR2 SYDVKM. The CDR3 contains 11 residues. V was clipped by 4 bases and J by 5 bases, with 4 bases between them. The sequenced material came from PBMCs or T cells enriched from blood (not recorded which). This sequence was found in a man aged 40-49 years with acute COVID-19. V usage is TRBV28 and J usage is TRBJ2-3; D gene unclear. The DNA for the CDR3 is TGTGCCAGCAGTTCGGGAGATACGCAGTATTTT. Protein product: CASSSGDTQYF. Drawing the rest from reference TRBV28 and TRBJ2-3, the complete variable domain is DVKVTQSSRYLVKRTGEKVFLECVQDMDHENMFWYRQDPGLGLRLIYFSYDVKMKEKGDIPEGYSVSREKKERFSLILESASTNQTSMYLCASSSGDTQYFGPGTRLTVL.